Below are 28 T cell receptor beta chains sequenced from a single sample in a study of blood T cell repertoires in COVID-19. Sequencing used immunoSEQ multiplex PCR; TCRdb keeps in-frame clones, though not all of them. The sample includes under 500,000 clones, 80% to 90% of them seen just once. Sequencing was carried out using PBMCs or T cells enriched from blood (not recorded which). The receptors shown here come from a man aged 30 to 39 who had recovered from COVID-19.

This clone has a single count. This chain links TRBV5-1 with TRBJ1-4, with a weak D call TRBD1 (5 bases). CDR3 length: 16 amino acids. The V gene's germline CDR1 is SGHRS and CDR2 YFSETQ. V lost 4 bases, J lost 7 bases, and 20 bases lay in between. The chain's CDR3 is CASSRFPGQGFEKLFF. Here the CDR3 DNA reads TGCGCCAGCAGCCGGTTCCCCGGGCAGGGATTTGAAAAACTGTTTTTT.

The chain recombines TRBV2 with TRBJ2-7; the match to TRBD1 covers 7 bases. The length of the CDR3 is 16 residues. V trimming: 6 bases; J trimming: 0 bases; junction bases outside the gene matches: 11. Germline lookup yields CDR1 SNHLY and CDR2 FYNNEI. CDR3 nucleotides: TGTGCCAGCAGGAAATCCGGGACAGTCAACTCCTACGAGCAGTACTTC. Its translation: CASRKSGTVNSYEQYF.

The chain employs TRBV28 and TRBJ1-1, with no clear D. CDR3 length: 16 residues. V lost 7 bases to trimming and J lost 2 bases, with 20 bases between them. Germline CDR1 reads MDHEN; CDR2 reads SYDVKM. CDR3 nucleotide sequence: TGTGCCAGCACCCTTTTCCCGGGGAGCAGCAACACTGAAGCTTTCTTT. Translating gives CASTLFPGSSNTEAFF.

The chain employs TRBV7-9 and TRBJ1-6; 8 nucleotides line up with TRBD1. From germline, CDR1 is SEHNR and CDR2 FQNEAQ (reference sequence). The CDR3 is 15 residues long. The V gene end was trimmed by 2 bases and the J gene end by 5 bases; junction bases not matched to a gene: 2. CDR3 in DNA: TGTGCCAGCAGCTTACAGGGGGCGAATAATTCACCCCTCCACTTT. It is translated as CASSLQGANNSPLHF.

CDR3 residues: CASTAGGGAGYTF. The CDR3 nucleotides read TGTGCCAGCACTGCTGGGGGAGGAGCGGGCTACACCTTC. This sequence joins TRBV12-3 or TRBV12-4 and TRBJ1-2; tentatively, D is TRBD1 (5 bases). This CDR3 region has 13 residues. Trimming shortened V by 7 bases and J by 8 bases, and 17 bases separated the two germline ends.

The chain links TRBV27 to TRBJ2-6; 7 bases are a match to TRBD1. Trimming at V came to 7 bases and at J to 2 bases, leaving 11 bases not matched to a gene. Germline V gene lookup returns CDR1 MNHEY and CDR2 SMNVEV (reference sequence). This CDR3 comprises 17 residues. CDR3 residues: CASTAQGVIAGANVLTF. As DNA, the CDR3 is TGTGCCAGCACCGCGCAGGGGGTCATTGCTGGGGCCAACGTCCTGACTTTC.

The rearrangement uses TRBV7-8 and TRBJ2-2; 7 nucleotides line up with TRBD2. Germline CDR1 is SGHVS and CDR2 is FQNEAQ. The trim removed 0 bases at V and 6 bases at J, leaving 1 base unmatched. CDR3 length: 14 residues. CDR3 bases: TGTGCCAGCAGCTTAGCGGGGAGGGCCGGGGAGCTGTTTTTT. Protein sequence: CASSLAGRAGELFF.

The chain recombines TRBV2 with TRBJ1-1; D unclear. V lost 7 bases and J lost 1, with 13 bases in between. In germline, CDR1 is SNHLY, CDR2 FYNNEI. The CDR3 sequence is 14 residues long. This CDR3 reads CASKNRGWNTEAFF. In nucleotides, the CDR3 is TGTGCCAGCAAGAACCGGGGATGGAACACTGAAGCTTTCTTT.

V gene TRBV12-3 or TRBV12-4 combines with J gene TRBJ1-1; D is unresolved. There are 12 residues in the CDR3. The ends were cut back, 0 bases at V and 7 bases at J, with 6 bases in the middle. The CDR3 here is CASSLAYGEAFF. In DNA form, the CDR3 reads TGTGCCAGCAGTTTAGCGTACGGTGAAGCTTTCTTT.

The genes are TRBV6-4 and TRBJ2-1, with TRBD1 matching over 8 bases. V gave up 5 bases and J gave up 0 bases; unmatched junction bases: 6. Per the germline V gene, CDR1 is MRHNA and CDR2 is SNTAGT. The CDR3 spans 16 residues. CDR3 residues: CASSNQGQGSYNEQFF. CDR3 sequence (DNA): TGTGCCAGCAGTAACCAAGGACAGGGCTCCTACAATGAGCAGTTCTTC.

The rearrangement links TRBV3-1 (or the pseudogene TRBV3-2) to TRBJ2-7; D is possibly TRBD2 (6 bases). The CDR3 loop spans 14 amino acids. V lost 3 bases to trimming and J lost 6 bases, with 15 bases between them. Per germline, CDR1 LGHDT and CDR2 YNNKEL (reference sequence). The CDR3 here is CASSHREMAGEQYF. The CDR3 nucleotides are TGTGCCAGCAGCCATCGGGAGATGGCAGGCGAGCAGTACTTC.

This chain connects TRBV28 to TRBJ2-2; D is perhaps TRBD2 (7 bases). CDR1 and CDR2 from the germline V gene are MDHEN and SYDVKM. CDR3 length: 15 amino acids. V lost 3 bases to trimming and J lost 4 bases, with 12 bases between them. The CDR3 reads CASSFEGGGTGELFF. The CDR3 bases are TGTGCCAGCAGTTTTGAGGGAGGGGGCACCGGGGAGCTGTTTTTT.

With regard to this clone: This CDR3 is also generated by other DNA sequences in the sample. The rearrangement uses TRBV10-3 and TRBJ1-5; D remains ambiguous. The CDR3 sequence is 13 residues long. The germline V gene has CDR1 ENHRY and CDR2 SYGVKD. V was clipped by 4 bases and J by 5 bases, with 9 bases between them. The CDR3 region has the DNA TGTGCCATCAGTGGCGTGGAGGATCAGCCCCAGCATTTT. It codes for CAISGVEDQPQHF.

V gene TRBV9 combines with J gene TRBJ1-2, with D perhaps TRBD1 (6 bases). The V end lost 4 bases, the J end lost 2 bases, and 9 bases lay between the germline ends. The CDR3 is 13 residues long. Germline V CDR1 and CDR2: SGDLS, YYNGEE. The CDR3 here is CASSPQGNYGYTF. Here the CDR3 DNA reads TGTGCCAGCAGCCCACAGGGAAACTATGGCTACACCTTC.

The chain has TRBV7-9 and TRBJ1-4; D remains ambiguous. CDR1 and CDR2 from the germline V gene are SEHNR and FQNEAQ (reference sequence). With 5 bases removed from V and 7 bases from J, the gap between germline ends came to 14 bases. The CDR3 length is 14 residues. The CDR3 loop is CASSRPNRGEKLFF. The CDR3 DNA sequence: TGTGCCAGCAGCCGACCGAATCGGGGTGAAAAACTGTTTTTT. Full variable domain (rest looked up from reference TRBV7-9 and TRBJ1-4): DTGVSQNPRHKITKRGQNVTFRCDPISEHNRLYWYRQTLGQGPEFLTYFQNEAQLEKSRLLSDRFSAERPKGSFSTLEIQRTEQGDSAMYLCASSRPNRGEKLFFGSGTQLSVL.

The CDR3 nucleotides are TGCGCCAGCAGCTTGGGGAGCGGATCACCCCTCCACTTT. Protein product: CASSLGSGSPLHF. V gene TRBV5-1 combines with J gene TRBJ1-6; D remains unclear. Per germline, CDR1 SGHRS and CDR2 YFSETQ. Trimming removed 0 bases at V and 10 bases at J, with 8 bases between. This CDR3 has 13 amino acids.

The chain joins TRBV6-2 or TRBV6-3 to TRBJ2-3; the D gene is possibly TRBD2 (6 bases). Germline V gene sequence: CDR1 MNHEY, CDR2 SVGEGT. The V and J ends lost 6 bases and 1 base respectively, with 20 bases between them. The CDR3 runs to 17 residues. For the CDR3, the DNA is TGTGCCAGCAGCCCCGGTTTTGAGGGAGGAGGCACAGATACGCAGTATTTT. Its protein is CASSPGFEGGGTDTQYF.

The chain combines TRBV11-2 with TRBJ2-7; 7 bases match TRBD1. After removal of 4 bases from V and 2 bases from J, the junction contained 20 bases not matched to a gene. CDR1 SGHAT and CDR2 FQNNGV come from the germline V gene. The CDR3 is made up of 19 amino acids. The CDR3 DNA reads TGTGCCAGCAGCTCACCCCTACAGGGGTCAGAAATTCTCCCCTACGAGCAGTACTTC. It encodes CASSSPLQGSEILPYEQYF.

The chain links TRBV25-1 to TRBJ2-7, with D possibly matching TRBD1 (5 bases). Per the germline V gene, CDR1 is MGHDK and CDR2 is SYGVNS. The CDR3 is made up of 12 amino acids. Between the trimmed V and J ends, which lost 4 bases and 3 bases, there was a span of 7 bases. The CDR3 DNA reads as TGTGCCAGCAGTGGGCAGGGCTACGAGCAGTACTTC. It is translated as CASSGQGYEQYF.

J is TRBJ1-2 and V is TRBV20-1; D is ambiguous. The CDR3 runs to 9 residues. Trimming took off 5 bases at V and 9 bases at J, with 7 bases between the two ends. The V gene's germline CDR1 is DFQATT and CDR2 SNEGSKA (reference sequence). The CDR3 DNA follows: TGCAGTGCTCCTGAGAGCTACACCTTC. It specifies CSAPESYTF.

The chain recombines TRBV7-8 with TRBJ2-1; 7 nucleotides match TRBD2. The length of the CDR3 is 15 residues. Germline loops: CDR1 SGHVS, CDR2 FQNEAQ. V gave up 3 bases and J gave up 0 bases; unmatched junction bases: 2. The CDR3 sequence: CASSFSGSSYNEQFF. In DNA form, the CDR3 reads TGTGCCAGCAGCTTTAGCGGGTCCTCCTACAATGAGCAGTTCTTC.

The chain is built from TRBV24-1 and TRBJ1-5; D is perhaps TRBD1 (6 bases). Trimming pared 7 bases from V and 6 bases from J, leaving 12 bases between. The CDR3 has 13 amino acids. Germline lookup yields CDR1 KGHDR and CDR2 SFDVKD. This CDR3 is CATSWGPGQPQHF. The CDR3 bases are TGTGCCACCAGCTGGGGGCCGGGTCAGCCCCAGCATTTT.

This clone was counted once. This rearrangement joins TRBV5-1 to TRBJ2-7; 7 bases line up with TRBD1. The germline CDR1 and CDR2 sequences are SGHRS and YFSETQ. J gave up 1 base and V 3 bases, and 4 bases lay outside the gene matches. The CDR3 totals 14 residues. The CDR3 DNA reads as TGCGCCAGCAGCTGGGAACAGGGGTCCTACGAGCAGTACTTC. Amino acid sequence: CASSWEQGSYEQYF.

Here the CDR3 reads CASRESHEKLFF. Here the CDR3 DNA reads TGTGCCAGCAGGGAGAGTCATGAAAAACTGTTTTTT. The rearrangement uses TRBV13 and TRBJ1-4; D gene unclear. CDR3 length equals 12 residues. Trimming left V 6 bases short and J 6 bases short, with 8 bases between. CDR1 PRHDT and CDR2 FYEKMQ come from the germline V gene (reference sequence).

The chain employs TRBV4-1 and TRBJ2-3, with TRBD1 as a possible D gene (6 bases). CDR1 is MGHRA, CDR2 YSYEKL, per germline. The CDR3 runs 15 residues. V gave up 4 bases and J gave up 3 bases, with 14 bases separating them. The CDR3 region is CASSPSRQGTDTQYF. In DNA form, the CDR3 reads TGCGCCAGCAGCCCCTCGAGGCAGGGGACAGATACGCAGTATTTT.

This clone was recorded only once. The chain uses TRBV29-1 and TRBJ2-7; 9 bases match TRBD1. Germline lookup yields CDR1 SQVTM and CDR2 ANQGSEA. J lost 1 base, V lost 0 bases, and 4 bases had no gene match. CDR3 length: 15 amino acids. The CDR3 sequence is CSVEDLDRGSYEQYF. CDR3 DNA: TGCAGCGTTGAAGATCTGGACAGGGGTTCCTACGAGCAGTACTTC.

V is TRBV28 and J is TRBJ2-7; TRBD1 matches at 10 bases. The CDR3 loop spans 13 amino acids. The germline gives CDR1 MDHEN, CDR2 SYDVKM. Trimming removed 8 bases from V and 5 bases from J; junction bases left unmatched: 6. The CDR3 bases are TGTGCCAGCCTTCGGGACAGGGGTCACGAGCAGTACTTC. Protein: CASLRDRGHEQYF.

This chain joins TRBV21-1 and TRBJ1-5. TRBV21-1 is tagged as a pseudogene. This CDR3 region has 18 residues. The CDR3 DNA is TGTGCCAGCAGCAAAGTGGGAGCAGGAGGATTTGTCGATCAGCCCCAGCATTTT. Translation gives CASSKVGAGGFVDQPQHF.